The 25 T cell receptor beta chains listed next were all sequenced from one sample in a study of T cells in Graves' hyperthyroidism and ophthalmopathy. Amplified regions were TCR beta CDR3 sequences from RNA transcripts. An initial round of RT-PCR targeting the TCR CDR3 relied on the HTBI primer set. In TCRdb, the multiplex PCR reads were re-called with MiXCR into one record per CDR3 protein. The repertoire holds around 540,000 distinct CDR3 sequences, about 15% seen once, with 25% to 30% in the top ten. Sequencing input: blood. The receptors come from a woman in her twenties or thirties with Graves' ophthalmopathy.

Worth noting for this clonotype: A single base separates this from a much larger clone, so it may be a read error. The genes are TRBV27 and TRBJ2-1, with unresolved D. In germline, CDR1 is MNHEY, CDR2 SMNVEV (reference sequence). This CDR3 has 12 amino acids. For the CDR3, the DNA is TGTGCCACCTGGGAAGGGCCCAATGGGCAGTTCTTC. This encodes CATWEGPNGQFF.

V gene TRBV19 combines with J gene TRBJ2-7, with 8 bases that match TRBD1. Per germline, CDR1 LNHDA and CDR2 SQIVND (reference sequence). There are 15 residues in the CDR3. The ends lost 5 bases at V and 2 bases at J; junction bases unmatched: 8. The CDR3 coding sequence is TGTGCCAGTAGTTCCCGGACAGGGAAGGCCTACGAGCAGTACTTC. This gives the protein CASSSRTGKAYEQYF.

Points on this clonotype: A read error may be the cause here, since a much bigger clone is one base away. CDR3 protein: CASRGAGTGEQYF. CDR3 in DNA: TGTGCCAGCAGGGGGGCGGGCACAGGGGAGCAGTACTTC. The chain uses TRBV28 and TRBJ2-7; TRBD1 is a possible D gene (6 bases). This CDR3 has 13 residues. V was clipped by 6 bases and J by 7 bases, with 16 bases between them. Germline CDR1 MDHEN, CDR2 SYDVKM.

The chain recombines TRBV3-1 with TRBJ2-5, with TRBD1 identical over 9 bases. Trimming removed 3 bases from V and 5 bases from J; junction bases left unmatched: 7. CDR1 is LGHDT and CDR2 is YNNKEL in the germline V gene (reference sequence). The CDR3 has 15 residues. CDR3 region: CASSHTTGGDETQYF. The CDR3 nucleotides are TGTGCCAGCAGCCATACAACAGGGGGCGATGAGACCCAGTACTTC.

This clonotype was detected many times. The chain employs TRBV11-2 and TRBJ1-5; D perhaps matches TRBD1 (5 bases). V lost 1 base to trimming and J lost 4 bases, with 11 bases between them. Germline CDR1 reads SGHAT; CDR2 reads FQNNGV. CDR3 length equals 15 residues. CDR3 sequence: CASSLVRGTNQPQHF. The CDR3, as DNA: TGTGCCAGCAGCTTAGTACGGGGGACTAATCAGCCCCAGCATTTT. The full variable domain, in which reference TRBV11-2 and TRBJ1-5 provide the parts outside the CDR3, is EAGVAQSPRYKIIEKRQSVAFWCNPISGHATLYWYQQILGQGPKLLIQFQNNGVVDDSQLPKDRFSAERLKGVDSTLKIQPAKLEDSAVYLCASSLVRGTNQPQHFGDGTRLSIL.

This chain joins TRBV5-1 and TRBJ2-7, with D perhaps assigned TRBD1 or TRBD2 (6 bases each). The V gene lost 4 bases and the J gene lost 2 bases, with 19 bases spanning the gap. Germline V CDR1 and CDR2: SGHRS, YFSETQ. The CDR3 runs 16 residues. As DNA, the CDR3 is TGCGCCAGCAGCCAAGATTGGGGGGACACCGCCTACGAGCAGTACTTC. This translates into CASSQDWGDTAYEQYF.

The chain recombines TRBV19 with TRBJ1-2; perhaps TRBD1 as D (5 bases). The CDR3 covers 14 residues. Per germline, CDR1 LNHDA and CDR2 SQIVND (reference sequence). Between the trimmed V and J ends, which lost 3 bases and 0 bases, there was a span of 8 bases. The CDR3 region has the DNA TGTGCCAGTAGTATCAGGGATACTAACTATGGCTACACCTTC. It is translated as CASSIRDTNYGYTF.

This clonotype was counted at least ten times. CDR3 protein: CSVDRDTEAFF. The CDR3 nucleotides are TGCAGTGTAGACAGGGACACTGAAGCTTTCTTT. This chain uses TRBV20-1 with TRBJ1-1, with 7 bases matching TRBD1. Unmatched junction bases numbered 2, after V lost 7 bases and J lost 3 bases. Germline assignment: CDR1 DFQATT and CDR2 SNEGSKA (reference sequence). The CDR3 is 11 amino acids.

The chain carries TRBV6-1 and TRBJ2-4; D gene unclear. The germline V gene has CDR1 MNHNS and CDR2 SASEGT. This CDR3 is built from 11 residues. The ends were cut back, 6 bases at V and 1 base at J, with 1 base in the middle. In DNA, the CDR3 is TGTGCCAGCAGGGCCAAAAACATTCAGTACTTC. This sequence encodes CASRAKNIQYF.

As regards this clonotype: A much larger clone lies one base from this, so it may be a read error. The missing conserved phenylalanine or tryptophan at the end of this CDR3 makes a read error likely. The rearrangement joins TRBV28 to TRBJ2-6; D is unresolved. Trimming left V 2 bases short and J 0 bases short, with 5 bases between. The CDR3 consists of 15 residues. The V gene's germline CDR1 is MDHEN and CDR2 SYDVKM. The CDR3 here is CASSLLDSGANVLTL. Here the CDR3 DNA reads TGTGCCAGCAGTTTACTGGACTCTGGGGCCAACGTCCTGACTCTC.

This clonotype has ten or more counts. The gene calls are TRBV6-2 or TRBV6-3 and TRBJ2-7; either TRBD1 or TRBD2 may fit D (5 bases each). The CDR3 is 15 residues long. The germline V gene has CDR1 MNHEY and CDR2 SVGEGT. Trimming pared 4 bases from V and 0 bases from J, leaving 13 bases between. The CDR3: CASSWLGPNSYEQYF. The CDR3 nucleotides read TGTGCCAGCAGTTGGTTGGGACCCAACTCCTACGAGCAGTACTTC.

Note on this clonotype: The junction departs from the called germline gene at one end, perhaps through a read error. This chain connects TRBV6-1 to TRBJ1-1; 7 bases align to TRBD1. Germline CDR1 is MNHNS and CDR2 is SASEGT. The CDR3 sequence is 15 residues long. The DNA for the CDR3 is TGTGCCAGCAGCCGAACGAGCAGGGGGAACCCTGAAGCTTTCTTT. Translation gives CASSRTSRGNPEAFF.

The chain links TRBV9 to TRBJ2-2; a weak D match, TRBD1 (6 bases). Germline assignment: CDR1 SGDLS and CDR2 YYNGEE. This CDR3 region has 13 residues. The V and J ends lost 7 bases and 5 bases respectively, with 12 bases between them. In DNA form, the CDR3 reads TGTGCCAGCGGGTGGGGGCGAACCGGGGAGCTGTTTTTT. This translates into CASGWGRTGELFF.

The chain joins TRBV2 to TRBJ1-6, with D hard to call. The V end was cut by 7 bases, the J end by 11 bases, with 18 bases between. This CDR3 contains 14 residues. The germline V gene encodes CDR1 SNHLY and CDR2 FYNNEI. DNA of the CDR3: TGTGCCAGCAAAAGGGAGGACGGTTTCACACCCCTCCACTTT. This encodes CASKREDGFTPLHF.

The chain employs TRBV5-4 and TRBJ1-1; TRBD1 might be the D (5 bases). V lost 4 bases and J lost 3, with 13 bases in between. The V gene's germline CDR1 is SGHNT and CDR2 YYREEE (reference sequence). This CDR3 region has 14 residues. As DNA, the CDR3 is TGTGCCAGCAGCCCTATACAGGATTACACTGAAGCTTTCTTT. Translated: CASSPIQDYTEAFF.

The table lists this clonotype with many counts. The J gene is TRBJ2-7, the V gene TRBV6-2 or TRBV6-3; 10 nucleotides agree with TRBD2. Per the germline V gene, CDR1 is MNHEY and CDR2 is SVGEGT. The V and J ends lost 1 base and 1 base, in that order; junction bases with no gene match: 4. The CDR3 length is 16 residues. CDR3 nucleotide sequence: TGTGCCAGCAGTTACTTGGGTAGCGGGAGGTCCTACGAGCAGTACTTC. Protein sequence: CASSYLGSGRSYEQYF.

This clonotype was observed a few times. This chain connects TRBV6-5 to TRBJ2-4; D remains ambiguous. V shed 0 bases and J shed 0 bases, with 6 bases lying between them. This CDR3 comprises 15 residues. The germline CDR1 and CDR2 sequences are MNHEY and SVGAGI. The CDR3 coding sequence is TGTGCCAGCAGTTACTCGCCAGTAGCCAAAAACATTCAGTACTTC. Translated, it gives CASSYSPVAKNIQYF.

The chain has TRBV29-1 and TRBJ2-1; 13 bases agree with TRBD2. The CDR3 is 15 amino acids. Germline lookup yields CDR1 SQVTM and CDR2 ANQGSEA. With 4 bases clipped from V and 8 bases from J, the junction kept 8 bases outside the gene matches. This CDR3 is CSVGGTSGIGYEQFF. CDR3 DNA: TGCAGCGTTGGTGGGACTAGCGGGATTGGATATGAGCAGTTCTTC.

Points on this clonotype: The junction shows a germline mismatch at one end, possibly a read error. The CDR3 bases are TGTGCCAGCAGGGGAGGAGCGGGGATGAACACTGAAGCTTCCTTT. Protein sequence: CASRGGAGMNTEASF. The rearrangement uses TRBV12-3 or TRBV12-4 and TRBJ1-1; D is ambiguous. The CDR3 runs to 15 residues.

This rearrangement joins TRBV27 to TRBJ1-2, with D possibly matching TRBD1 (5 bases). V dropped 6 bases and J dropped 4 bases, with 12 bases sitting between them. The CDR3 totals 13 residues. The germline CDR1 and CDR2 sequences are MNHEY and SMNVEV (reference sequence). CDR3 nucleotides: TGTGCCAGCAGGCAGGGATCCCTCTATGGCTACACCTTC. Its protein product is CASRQGSLYGYTF.

This clonotype was seen ten or more times. V gene TRBV7-2 combines with J gene TRBJ2-3, with 7 bases lining up with TRBD2. The ends lost 0 bases at V and 0 bases at J; junction bases unmatched: 3. The CDR3 length is 16 residues. CDR1 SGHTA and CDR2 FQGNSA come from the germline V gene. The CDR3 nucleotides are TGTGCCAGCAGCTTAGCGGGAGGGCCTAGCACAGATACGCAGTATTTT. The encoded protein is CASSLAGGPSTDTQYF.

This clonotype was recorded at least ten times. This sequence joins TRBV5-6 and TRBJ2-7; D not resolved. From germline, CDR1 is SGHDT and CDR2 YYEEEE. Trimming took 4 bases from V and 5 from J, leaving 13 bases between them. The CDR3 spans 13 residues. The CDR3 here is CASSPVSGNEQYF. The CDR3 DNA reads TGTGCCAGCAGCCCGGTCTCTGGGAACGAGCAGTACTTC.

The CDR3 nucleotides read TGTGCCAGTAGTAGGGGATACAGGGGGCGCGTGGAAGAGACCCAGTACTTC. Translating it yields CASSRGYRGRVEETQYF. The chain is built from TRBV19 and TRBJ2-5; 9 bases line up with TRBD1. Trimming cost V 4 bases and J 3 bases; bases outside gene matches: 12. Looked up from germline, CDR1 is LNHDA and CDR2 is SQIVND (reference sequence). The CDR3 sequence is 17 residues long.

At least ten counts were recorded for this clonotype. The genes are TRBV7-2 and TRBJ2-1; 8 nucleotides agree with TRBD2. After removal of 1 base from V and 4 bases from J, the junction contained 6 bases not matched to a gene. Germline V gene lookup returns CDR1 SGHTA and CDR2 FQGNSA. This CDR3 has 16 residues. The CDR3 reads CASSLVGSGGYNEQFF. CDR3 DNA: TGTGCCAGCAGCTTAGTCGGGTCGGGAGGGTACAATGAGCAGTTCTTC. The variable domain in full, with the rest retrieved from reference TRBV7-2 and TRBJ2-1, is GAGVSQSPSNKVTEKGKDVELRCDPISGHTALYWYRQSLGQGLEFLIYFQGNSAPDKSGLPSDRFSAERTGGSVSTLTIQRTQQEDSAVYLCASSLVGSGGYNEQFFGPGTRLTVL.

This clonotype was recorded at least ten times. The V call is TRBV6-1, the J call TRBJ1-5; D gene uncertain. V shed 8 bases and J shed 6 bases, with 5 bases lying between them. CDR1 is MNHNS and CDR2 is SASEGT in the germline V gene. This CDR3 is built from 10 residues. This chain's CDR3 is CASGSQPQHF. Here the CDR3 DNA reads TGTGCCAGCGGGAGTCAGCCCCAGCATTTT.